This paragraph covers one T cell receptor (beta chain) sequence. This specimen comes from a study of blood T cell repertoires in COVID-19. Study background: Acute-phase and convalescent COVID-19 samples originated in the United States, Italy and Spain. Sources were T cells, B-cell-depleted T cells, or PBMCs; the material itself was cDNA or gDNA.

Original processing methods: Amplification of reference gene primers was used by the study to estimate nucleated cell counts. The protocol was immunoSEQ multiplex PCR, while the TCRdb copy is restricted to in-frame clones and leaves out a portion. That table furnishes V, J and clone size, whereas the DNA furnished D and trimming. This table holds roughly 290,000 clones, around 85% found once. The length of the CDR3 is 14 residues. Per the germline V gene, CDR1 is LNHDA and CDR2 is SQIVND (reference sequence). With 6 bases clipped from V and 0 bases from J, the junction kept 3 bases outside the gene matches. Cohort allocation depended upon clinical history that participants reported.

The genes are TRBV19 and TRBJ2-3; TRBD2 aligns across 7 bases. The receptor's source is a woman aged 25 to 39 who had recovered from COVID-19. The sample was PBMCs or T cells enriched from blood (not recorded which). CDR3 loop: CASSLGGSTDTQYF. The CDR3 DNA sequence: TGTGCCAGTAGCCTCGGGGGGAGCACAGATACGCAGTATTTT.